The 14 T cell receptor beta chains below come from one sample, sequenced in a study of CD8+ T cells in alopecia areata. RNA was extracted and reverse transcribed into cDNA as the sequencing template. Only in-frame clones appear in the TCRdb table, and some are missing; sequencing was by immunoSEQ multiplex PCR. The sample carries 140,000 or so clones, 62% recorded once. Source material: CD8+ T cells sorted from blood. The receptor set was obtained from a human donor in good health.

This chain uses TRBV9 with TRBJ2-5, with D maybe TRBD2 (6 bases). Trimming pared 3 bases from V and 5 bases from J, leaving 17 bases between. Per the germline V gene, CDR1 is SGDLS and CDR2 is YYNGEE. The CDR3 runs 15 residues. The CDR3 loop reads CASSEGTQAAETQYF. In DNA form, the CDR3 reads TGTGCCAGCAGCGAAGGGACTCAAGCAGCGGAGACCCAGTACTTC.

This clone was picked up a small number of times. This CDR3 is also generated by other DNA sequences in the sample. This sequence joins TRBV9 and TRBJ2-2; D unclear. Germline assignment: CDR1 SGDLS and CDR2 YYNGEE. The CDR3 spans 12 residues. The V and J ends lost 1 base and 2 bases respectively, with 0 bases between them. CDR3 in DNA: TGTGCCAGCAGCGTAAACACCGGGGAGCTGTTTTTT. Encoded protein: CASSVNTGELFF. Complete variable domain (other parts from reference TRBV9 and TRBJ2-2): DSGVTQTPKHLITATGQRVTLRCSPRSGDLSVYWYQQSLDQGLQFLIQYYNGEERAKGNILERFSAQQFPDLHSELNLSSLELGDSALYFCASSVNTGELFFGEGSRLTVL.

This chain uses TRBV7-8 with TRBJ2-1, with 10 bases aligning to TRBD1. Germline CDR1 and CDR2: SGHVS and FQNEAQ. The CDR3 is 15 amino acids. V shed 5 bases, J shed 8 bases, and the junction held 9 bases outside the gene matches. CDR3 in DNA: TGTGCCAGCAGCGCGACAGGGGGCGATTTGGATGAGCAGTTCTTC. Protein product: CASSATGGDLDEQFF.

CDR3: CASSFFGRNEQFF. The CDR3 DNA follows: TGTGCCAGTAGTTTCTTCGGGAGAAATGAGCAGTTCTTC. The chain employs TRBV19 and TRBJ2-1; D is possibly TRBD2 (6 bases). The CDR3 sequence is 13 residues long. Trimming cost V 5 bases and J 7 bases, with 12 bases left between them. Germline CDR1 reads LNHDA; CDR2 reads SQIVND (reference sequence). Based on the CDR3 plus reference TRBV19 and TRBJ2-1, the full variable domain is DGGITQSPKYLFRKEGQNVTLSCEQNLNHDAMYWYRQDPGQGLRLIYYSQIVNDFQKGDIAEGYSVSREKKESFPLTVTSAQKNPTAFYLCASSFFGRNEQFFGPGTRLTVL.

The CDR3 protein is CATRHPMEGSTYEQYF. CDR3 in DNA: TGTGCCACCCGCCATCCAATGGAGGGCTCCACCTACGAGCAGTACTTC. This rearrangement joins TRBV2 to TRBJ2-7, with TRBD2 as a possible D gene (6 bases). The V end lost 10 bases, the J end lost 2 bases, and 24 bases lay between the germline ends. From germline, CDR1 is SNHLY and CDR2 FYNNEI. The CDR3 contains 16 residues.

The rearrangement uses TRBV2 and TRBJ1-2; weak D call: TRBD1 (5 bases). Trimming left V 1 base short and J 3 bases short, with 9 bases between. Per the germline V gene, CDR1 is SNHLY and CDR2 is FYNNEI. The CDR3 covers 14 residues. CDR3 loop: CASSEGQGYYGYTF. DNA for the CDR3: TGTGCCAGCAGTGAAGGGCAGGGATACTATGGCTACACCTTC.

The chain joins TRBV5-5 to TRBJ2-1; 16 bases map to TRBD2. Germline assignment: CDR1 SGHKS and CDR2 YYEKEE (reference sequence). This CDR3 contains 17 residues. V lost 5 bases and J lost 6; bases outside the gene matches: 8. As DNA, the CDR3 is TGTGCCAGCAGTTTGTGGGGACTAGCGGGAGGGCCCAATGAGCAGTTCTTC. It encodes CASSLWGLAGGPNEQFF.

This clone appeared once. The chain carries TRBV13 and TRBJ2-1, with 7 nucleotides matching TRBD2. The length of the CDR3 is 13 residues. Germline V gives CDR1 PRHDT, CDR2 FYEKMQ (reference sequence). Unmatched junction bases numbered 3, after V lost 4 bases and J lost 6 bases. The CDR3 spells CASSSSGGNEQFF. The CDR3 coding sequence is TGTGCCAGCAGCTCTAGCGGCGGCAATGAGCAGTTCTTC.

The J gene is TRBJ2-2, the V gene TRBV27, with TRBD1 as a possible D gene (6 bases). The CDR3 extends over 15 amino acids. Trimming stripped 2 bases from V and 2 bases from J, with 9 bases between. The germline CDR1 and CDR2 sequences are MNHEY and SMNVEV (reference sequence). This CDR3 reads CASSLTRGNTGELFF. CDR3 DNA: TGTGCCAGCAGTTTAACCAGGGGCAACACCGGGGAGCTGTTTTTT.

The chain employs TRBV6-6 and TRBJ2-3; a possible D gene is TRBD2 (7 bases). Germline values: CDR1 MNHNY, CDR2 SVGAGI (reference sequence). The V end lost 10 bases, the J end lost 6 bases, and 23 bases lay between the germline ends. CDR3 length: 15 amino acids. The CDR3 reads CANEGGSPLADTQYF. The CDR3 bases are TGTGCCAACGAAGGGGGGAGTCCACTAGCGGATACGCAGTATTTT.

This chain connects TRBV6-6 to TRBJ2-7; D is perhaps TRBD2 (6 bases). Germline values: CDR1 MNHNY, CDR2 SVGAGI (reference sequence). V was cut by 5 bases and J by 3 bases, with 14 bases left in between. The CDR3 is 14 residues long. The CDR3 here is CASSAVGDFYEQYF. In DNA form, the CDR3 reads TGTGCCAGCAGTGCGGTTGGGGACTTCTACGAGCAGTACTTC.

The J gene is TRBJ1-4, the V gene TRBV27, with D hard to call. V was pared by 8 bases and J by 2 bases, with 12 bases between. CDR1 is MNHEY and CDR2 is SMNVEV in the germline V gene (reference sequence). The CDR3 runs to 14 residues. CDR3 amino acids: CASRSSGTNEKLFF. CDR3 nucleotides: TGTGCCAGCCGATCGTCTGGGACTAATGAAAAACTGTTTTTT.

J is TRBJ1-2 and V is TRBV7-9, with unresolved D. This CDR3 is 12 amino acids long. CDR1 SEHNR and CDR2 FQNEAQ come from the germline V gene (reference sequence). V was clipped by 5 bases and J by 8 bases, with 12 bases between them. The CDR3 region is CASSRNSEGYTF. DNA for the CDR3: TGTGCCAGCAGCCGGAACTCAGAAGGCTACACCTTC.

V is TRBV6-5 and J is TRBJ1-2; D is possibly TRBD1 (5 bases). The CDR3 has 13 residues. With 6 bases removed from V and 6 bases from J, the gap between germline ends came to 14 bases. CDR1 and CDR2 from the germline V gene are MNHEY and SVGAGI. CDR3 sequence reads: CASRDQGFHGYTF. Here the CDR3 DNA reads TGTGCCAGCAGGGACCAGGGTTTCCATGGCTACACCTTC.